This T cell receptor (beta chain) was profiled in a study of T cells after yellow fever vaccination. Notes on the study in general: Contamination of FACS-sorted repertoires by abundant clonotypes from the bulk population could occur.

Germline CDR1 reads MNHEY; CDR2 reads SMNVEV (reference sequence). There are 13 residues in the CDR3. Between the trimmed V and J ends, which lost 8 bases and 2 bases, there was a span of 12 bases. This clonotype turned up a few times. What it binds is unknown. TCRdb processed the 5' RACE reads anew with MiXCR; each CDR3 protein has one entry. The sample lists roughly 310,000 distinct CDR3 sequences, more than 3% occurring once. The source was PBMCs, collected on the day of the yellow fever booster vaccination. V is TRBV27 and J is TRBJ1-2; D unresolved. The origin of this receptor is a man between 18 and 35 years old who received the YFV17D yellow fever vaccine. The CDR3 nucleotides are TGTGCCAGCGCGCCAGGACTAAACTATGGCTACACCTTC. It is translated as CASAPGLNYGYTF.